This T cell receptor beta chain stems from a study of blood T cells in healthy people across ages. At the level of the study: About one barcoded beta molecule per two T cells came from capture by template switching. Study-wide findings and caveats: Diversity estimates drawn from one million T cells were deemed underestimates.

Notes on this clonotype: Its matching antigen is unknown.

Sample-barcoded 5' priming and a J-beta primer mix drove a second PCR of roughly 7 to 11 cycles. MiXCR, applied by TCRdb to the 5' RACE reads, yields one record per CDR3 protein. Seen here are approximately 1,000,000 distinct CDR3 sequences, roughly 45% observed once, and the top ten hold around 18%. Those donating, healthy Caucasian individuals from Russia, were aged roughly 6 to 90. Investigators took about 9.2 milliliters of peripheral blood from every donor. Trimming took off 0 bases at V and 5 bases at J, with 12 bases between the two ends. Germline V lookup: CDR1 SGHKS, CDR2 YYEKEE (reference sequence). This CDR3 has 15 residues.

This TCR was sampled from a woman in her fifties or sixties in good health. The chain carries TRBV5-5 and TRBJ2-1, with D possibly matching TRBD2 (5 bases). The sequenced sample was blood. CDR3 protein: CASSLDTGNHNEQFF. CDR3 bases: TGTGCCAGCAGCTTGGACACGGGAAACCACAATGAGCAGTTCTTC.